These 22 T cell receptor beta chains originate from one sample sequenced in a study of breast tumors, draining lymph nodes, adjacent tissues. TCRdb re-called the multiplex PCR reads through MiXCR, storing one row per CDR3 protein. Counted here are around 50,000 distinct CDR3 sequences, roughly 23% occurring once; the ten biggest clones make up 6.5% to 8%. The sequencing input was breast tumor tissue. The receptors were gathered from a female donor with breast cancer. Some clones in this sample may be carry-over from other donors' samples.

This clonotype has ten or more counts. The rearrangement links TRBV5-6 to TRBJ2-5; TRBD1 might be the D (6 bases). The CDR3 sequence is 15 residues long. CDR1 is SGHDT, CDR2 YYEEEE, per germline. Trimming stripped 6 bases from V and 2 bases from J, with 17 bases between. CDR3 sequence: CASTSGQRSQETQYF. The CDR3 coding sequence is TGTGCCAGCACCTCTGGACAGCGGTCACAAGAGACCCAGTACTTC.

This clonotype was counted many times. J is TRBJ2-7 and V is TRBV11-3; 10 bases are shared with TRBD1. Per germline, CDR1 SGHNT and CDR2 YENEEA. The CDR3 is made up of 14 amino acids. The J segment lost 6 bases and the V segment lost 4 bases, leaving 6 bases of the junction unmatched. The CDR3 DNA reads TGTGCCAGCAGCTCCGGGACAGGGGCTTTCGAGCAGTACTTC. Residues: CASSSGTGAFEQYF.

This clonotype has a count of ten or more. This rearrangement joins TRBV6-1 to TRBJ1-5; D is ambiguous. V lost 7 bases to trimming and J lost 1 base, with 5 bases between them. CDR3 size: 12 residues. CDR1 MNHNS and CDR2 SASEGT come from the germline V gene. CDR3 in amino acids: CASMVSNQPQHF. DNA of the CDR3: TGTGCCAGCATGGTCAGCAATCAGCCCCAGCATTTT.

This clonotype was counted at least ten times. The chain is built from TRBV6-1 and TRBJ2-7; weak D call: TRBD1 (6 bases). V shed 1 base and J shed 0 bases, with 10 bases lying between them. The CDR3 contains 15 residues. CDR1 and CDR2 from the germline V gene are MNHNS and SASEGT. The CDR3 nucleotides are TGTGCCAGCAGTGAAGGTTCAGGGGCCTCCTACGAGCAGTACTTC. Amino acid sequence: CASSEGSGASYEQYF.

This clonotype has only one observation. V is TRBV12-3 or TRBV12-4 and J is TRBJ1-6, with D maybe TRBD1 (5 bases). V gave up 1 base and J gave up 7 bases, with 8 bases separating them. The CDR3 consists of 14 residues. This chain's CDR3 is CASSLGQLNSPLHF. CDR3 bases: TGTGCCAGCAGTTTAGGACAGTTAAATTCACCCCTCCACTTT.

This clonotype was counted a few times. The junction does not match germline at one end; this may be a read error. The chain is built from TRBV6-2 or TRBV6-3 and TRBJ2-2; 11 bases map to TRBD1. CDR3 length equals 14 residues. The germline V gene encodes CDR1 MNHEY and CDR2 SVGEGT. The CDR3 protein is CASIRDRGTGGLFF. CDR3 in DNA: TGTGCCAGCATCAGGGACAGGGGGACCGGGGGGCTGTTTTTT.

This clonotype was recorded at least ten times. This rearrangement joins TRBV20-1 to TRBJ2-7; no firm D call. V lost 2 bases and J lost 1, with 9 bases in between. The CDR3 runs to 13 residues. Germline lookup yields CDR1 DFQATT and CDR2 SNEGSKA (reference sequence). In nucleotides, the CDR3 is TGCAGTGCTAGATCGGACGCTTCCTACGAGCAGTACTTC. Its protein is CSARSDASYEQYF.

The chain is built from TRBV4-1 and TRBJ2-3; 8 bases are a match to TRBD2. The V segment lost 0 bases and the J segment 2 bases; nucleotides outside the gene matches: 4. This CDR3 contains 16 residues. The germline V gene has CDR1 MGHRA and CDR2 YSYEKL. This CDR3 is CASSQEVAGSTDTQYF. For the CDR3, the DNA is TGCGCCAGCAGCCAAGAGGTAGCGGGGTCCACAGATACGCAGTATTTT.

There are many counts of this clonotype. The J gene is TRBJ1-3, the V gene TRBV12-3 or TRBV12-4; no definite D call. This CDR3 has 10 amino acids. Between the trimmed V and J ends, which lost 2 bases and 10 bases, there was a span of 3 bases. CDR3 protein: CASSLLTIYF. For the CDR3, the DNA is TGTGCCAGCAGTTTACTGACCATATATTTT.

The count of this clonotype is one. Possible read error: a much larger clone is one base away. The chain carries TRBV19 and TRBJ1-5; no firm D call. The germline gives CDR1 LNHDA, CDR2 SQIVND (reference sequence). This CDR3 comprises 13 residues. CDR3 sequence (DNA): TGTGTCAGTAGTACTCGGGGCAATCAGCCCCAGCATTTT. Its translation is CVSSTRGNQPQHF.

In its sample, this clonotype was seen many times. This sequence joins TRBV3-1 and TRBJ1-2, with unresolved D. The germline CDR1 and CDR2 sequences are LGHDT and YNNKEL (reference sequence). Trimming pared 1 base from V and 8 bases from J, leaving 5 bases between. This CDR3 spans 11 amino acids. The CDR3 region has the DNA TGTGCCAGCAGCCAAGCGATGGGCTACACCTTC. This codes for CASSQAMGYTF. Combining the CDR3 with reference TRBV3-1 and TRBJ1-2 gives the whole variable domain DTAVSQTPKYLVTQMGNDKSIKCEQNLGHDTMYWYKQDSKKFLKIMFSYNNKELIINETVPNRFSPKSPDKAHLNLHINSLELGDSAVYFCASSQAMGYTFGSGTRLTVV.

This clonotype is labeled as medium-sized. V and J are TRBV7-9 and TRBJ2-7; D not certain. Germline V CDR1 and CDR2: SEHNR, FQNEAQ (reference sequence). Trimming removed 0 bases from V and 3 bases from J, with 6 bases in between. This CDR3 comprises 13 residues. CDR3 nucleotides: TGTGCCAGCAGCTTAGCTACACACTACGAGCAGTACTTC. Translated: CASSLATHYEQYF.

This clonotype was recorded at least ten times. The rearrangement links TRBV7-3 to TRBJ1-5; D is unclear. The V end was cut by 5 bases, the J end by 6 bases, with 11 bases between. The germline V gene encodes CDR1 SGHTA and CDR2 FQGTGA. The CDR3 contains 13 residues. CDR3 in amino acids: CASSRRAIQPQHF. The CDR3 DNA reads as TGTGCCAGCAGCCGGCGGGCGATTCAGCCCCAGCATTTT.

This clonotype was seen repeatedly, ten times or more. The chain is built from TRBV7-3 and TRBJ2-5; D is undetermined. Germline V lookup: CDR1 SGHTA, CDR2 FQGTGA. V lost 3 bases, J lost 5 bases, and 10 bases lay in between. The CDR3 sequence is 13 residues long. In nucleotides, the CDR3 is TGTGCCAGCAGCTTTGGCCCCGGGGAGACCCAGTACTTC. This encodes CASSFGPGETQYF.

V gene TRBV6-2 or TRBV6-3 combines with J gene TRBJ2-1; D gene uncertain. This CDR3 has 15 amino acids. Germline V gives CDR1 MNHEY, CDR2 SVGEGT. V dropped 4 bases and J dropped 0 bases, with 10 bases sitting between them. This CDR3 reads CASSLHESSYNEQFF. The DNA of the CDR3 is TGTGCCAGCAGTTTACACGAAAGCTCCTACAATGAGCAGTTCTTC.

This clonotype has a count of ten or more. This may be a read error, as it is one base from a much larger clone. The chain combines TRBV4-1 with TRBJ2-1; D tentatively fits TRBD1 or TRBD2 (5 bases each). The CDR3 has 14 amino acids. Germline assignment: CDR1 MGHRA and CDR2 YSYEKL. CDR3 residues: CASSQVTGTLTKLF. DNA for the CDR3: TGCGCCAGCAGCCAAGTCACCGGGACGCTGACAAAACTCTTC.

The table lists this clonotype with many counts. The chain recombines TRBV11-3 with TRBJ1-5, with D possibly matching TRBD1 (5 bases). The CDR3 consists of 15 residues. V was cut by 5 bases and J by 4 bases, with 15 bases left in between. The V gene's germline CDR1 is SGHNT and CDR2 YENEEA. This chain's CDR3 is CASSLDRFENQPQHF. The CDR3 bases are TGTGCCAGCAGCCTTGACAGATTTGAGAATCAGCCCCAGCATTTT.

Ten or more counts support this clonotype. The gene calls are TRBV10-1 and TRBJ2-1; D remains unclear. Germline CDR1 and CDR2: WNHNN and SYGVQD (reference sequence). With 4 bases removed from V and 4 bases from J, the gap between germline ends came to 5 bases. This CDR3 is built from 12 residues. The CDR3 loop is CASSGGYNEQFF. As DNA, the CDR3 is TGCGCCAGCAGTGGCGGTTACAATGAGCAGTTCTTC.

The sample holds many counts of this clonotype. The CDR3 spells CSAGLAGGTDTQYF. CDR3 nucleotides: TGCAGTGCTGGACTAGCGGGGGGCACAGATACGCAGTATTTT. J is TRBJ2-3 and V is TRBV20-1; 13 nucleotides agree with TRBD2. V shed 5 bases and J 1 base; nucleotides not matched to a gene: 0. Germline V gene lookup returns CDR1 DFQATT and CDR2 SNEGSKA (reference sequence). The CDR3 is 14 residues long.

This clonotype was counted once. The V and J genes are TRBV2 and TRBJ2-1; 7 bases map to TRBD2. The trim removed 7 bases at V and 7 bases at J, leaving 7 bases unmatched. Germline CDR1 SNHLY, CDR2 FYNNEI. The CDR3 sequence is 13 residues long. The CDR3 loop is CASTRGEWNEQFF. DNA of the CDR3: TGTGCCAGCACCCGGGGGGAGTGGAATGAGCAGTTCTTC.

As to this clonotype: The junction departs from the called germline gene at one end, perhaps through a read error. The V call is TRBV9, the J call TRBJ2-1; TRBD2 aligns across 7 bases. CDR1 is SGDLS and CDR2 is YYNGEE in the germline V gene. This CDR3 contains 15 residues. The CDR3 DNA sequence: TGTGCCAGCAGCGTAGCTAGCGGACACTACAATGAGCAGTCCTTC. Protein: CASSVASGHYNEQSF.

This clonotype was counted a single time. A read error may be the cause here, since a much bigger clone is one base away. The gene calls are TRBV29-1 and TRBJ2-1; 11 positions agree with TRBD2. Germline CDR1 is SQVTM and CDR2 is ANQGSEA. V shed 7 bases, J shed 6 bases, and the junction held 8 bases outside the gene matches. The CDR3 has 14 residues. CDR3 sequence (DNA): TGCAGCGCGTCTATAGCGGGGGGGCTCAATGAGCAGTTCTTC. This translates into CSASIAGGLNEQFF.